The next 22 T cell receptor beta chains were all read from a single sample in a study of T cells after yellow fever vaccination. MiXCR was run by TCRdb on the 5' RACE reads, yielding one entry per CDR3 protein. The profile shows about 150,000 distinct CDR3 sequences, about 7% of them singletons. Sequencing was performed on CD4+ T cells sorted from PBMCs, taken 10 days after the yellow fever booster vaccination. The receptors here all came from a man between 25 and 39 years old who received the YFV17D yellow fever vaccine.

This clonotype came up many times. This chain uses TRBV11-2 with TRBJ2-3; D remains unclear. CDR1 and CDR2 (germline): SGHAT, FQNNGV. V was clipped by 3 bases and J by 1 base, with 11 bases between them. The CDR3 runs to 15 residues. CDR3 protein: CASSLMDARTDTQYF. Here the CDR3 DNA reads TGTGCCAGCAGCTTGATGGATGCCCGCACAGATACGCAGTATTTT.

In DNA form, the CDR3 reads TGTGCCAGCAGCTTATCCTTGGGAGGGCAGTACTTC. Translation: CASSLSLGGQYF. The chain joins TRBV7-9 to TRBJ2-7, with D tentatively TRBD2 (6 bases). The CDR3 is 12 amino acids. V gave up 2 bases and J gave up 9 bases, with 11 bases separating them. Germline CDR1 reads SEHNR; CDR2 reads FQNEAQ (reference sequence).

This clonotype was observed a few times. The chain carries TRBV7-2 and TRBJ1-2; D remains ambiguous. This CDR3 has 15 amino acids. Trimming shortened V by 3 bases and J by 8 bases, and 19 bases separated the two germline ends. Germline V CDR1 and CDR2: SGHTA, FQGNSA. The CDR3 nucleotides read TGTGCCAGCAGCTTCCCCAGTGGGTTAACGCGGGGCTACACCTTC. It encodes CASSFPSGLTRGYTF.

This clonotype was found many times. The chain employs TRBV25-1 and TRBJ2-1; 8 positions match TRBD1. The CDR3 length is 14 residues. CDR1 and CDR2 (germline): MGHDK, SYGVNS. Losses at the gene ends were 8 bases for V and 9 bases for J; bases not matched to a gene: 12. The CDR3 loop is CASQNRQGSSEQFF. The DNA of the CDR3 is TGTGCCAGCCAGAACCGACAGGGGTCGAGTGAGCAGTTCTTC.

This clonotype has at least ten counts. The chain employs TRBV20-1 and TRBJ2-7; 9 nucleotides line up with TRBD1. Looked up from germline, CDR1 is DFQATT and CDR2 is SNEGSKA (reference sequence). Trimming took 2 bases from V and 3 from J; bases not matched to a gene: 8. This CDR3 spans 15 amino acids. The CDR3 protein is CSARKPPGQGYEQYF. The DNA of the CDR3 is TGCAGTGCTAGAAAACCGCCGGGACAGGGCTACGAGCAGTACTTC.

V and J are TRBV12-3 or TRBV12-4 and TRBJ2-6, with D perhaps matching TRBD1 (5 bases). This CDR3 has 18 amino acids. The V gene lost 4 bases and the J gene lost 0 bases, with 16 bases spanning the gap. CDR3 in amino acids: CASSWWGGTISGANVLTF. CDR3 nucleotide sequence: TGTGCCAGCAGTTGGTGGGGCGGAACCATCTCTGGGGCCAACGTCCTGACTTTC.

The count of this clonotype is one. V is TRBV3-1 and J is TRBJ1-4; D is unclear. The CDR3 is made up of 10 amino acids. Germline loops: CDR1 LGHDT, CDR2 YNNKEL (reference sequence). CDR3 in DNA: TGTACCTTCTGCTGTGAAAAACTGTTTTTT. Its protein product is CTFCCEKLFF.

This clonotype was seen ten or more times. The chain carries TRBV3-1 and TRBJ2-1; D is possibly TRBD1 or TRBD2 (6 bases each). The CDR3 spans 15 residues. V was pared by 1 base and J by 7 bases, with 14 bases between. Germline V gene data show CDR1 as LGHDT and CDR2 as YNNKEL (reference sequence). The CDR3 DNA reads TGTGCCAGCAGCCAAGGGGGGCTAGGGGGGAATGAGCAGTTCTTC. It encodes CASSQGGLGGNEQFF.

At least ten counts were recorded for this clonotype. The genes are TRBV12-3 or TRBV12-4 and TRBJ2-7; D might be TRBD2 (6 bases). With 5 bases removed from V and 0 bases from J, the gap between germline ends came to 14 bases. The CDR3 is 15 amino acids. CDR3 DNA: TGTGCCAGCAGTCCTCGACTGGGGGGCTCCTACGAGCAGTACTTC. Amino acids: CASSPRLGGSYEQYF.

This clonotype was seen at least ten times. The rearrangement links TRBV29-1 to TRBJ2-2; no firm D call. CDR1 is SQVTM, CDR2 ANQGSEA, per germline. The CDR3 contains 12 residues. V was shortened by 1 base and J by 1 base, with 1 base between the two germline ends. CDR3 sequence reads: CSVEVNTGELFF. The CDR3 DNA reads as TGCAGCGTTGAAGTGAACACCGGGGAGCTGTTTTTT.

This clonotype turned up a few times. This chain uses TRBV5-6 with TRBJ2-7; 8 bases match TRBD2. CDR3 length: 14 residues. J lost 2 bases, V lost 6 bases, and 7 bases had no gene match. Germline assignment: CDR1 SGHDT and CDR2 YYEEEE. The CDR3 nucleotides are TGTGCCAGCACTTCGCGGGGGGAGACCTACGAGCAGTACTTC. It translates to CASTSRGETYEQYF. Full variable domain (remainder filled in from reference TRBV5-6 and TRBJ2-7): DAGVTQSPTHLIKTRGQQVTLRCSPKSGHDTVSWYQQALGQGPQFIFQYYEEEERQRGNFPDRFSGHQFPNYSSELNVNALLLGDSALYLCASTSRGETYEQYFGPGTRLTVT.

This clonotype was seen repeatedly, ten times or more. CDR3 sequence: CASSSRWGNGYEQYF. CDR3 DNA sequence: TGTGCCAGCAGCTCCCGGTGGGGAAATGGTTACGAGCAGTACTTC. The chain links TRBV7-8 to TRBJ2-7; no definite D call. V shed 4 bases and J shed 4 bases, with 17 bases lying between them. The germline V gene has CDR1 SGHVS and CDR2 FQNEAQ. The CDR3 runs 15 residues.

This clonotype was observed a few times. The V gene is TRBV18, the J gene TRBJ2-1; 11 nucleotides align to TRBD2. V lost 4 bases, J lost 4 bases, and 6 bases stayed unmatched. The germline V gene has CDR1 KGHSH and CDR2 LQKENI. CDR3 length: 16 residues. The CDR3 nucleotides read TGTGCCAGCTCACAGCCGGGACTAGCGGCGTACAATGAGCAGTTCTTC. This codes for CASSQPGLAAYNEQFF.

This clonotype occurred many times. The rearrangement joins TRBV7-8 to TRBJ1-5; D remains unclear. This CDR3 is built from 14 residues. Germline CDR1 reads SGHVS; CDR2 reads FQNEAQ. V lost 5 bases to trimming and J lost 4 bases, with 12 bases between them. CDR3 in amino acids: CASSPGLKNQPQHF. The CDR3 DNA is TGTGCCAGCAGCCCCGGGCTGAAAAATCAGCCCCAGCATTTT. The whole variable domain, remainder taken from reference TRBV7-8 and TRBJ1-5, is GAGVSQSPRYKVAKRGQDVALRCDPISGHVSLFWYQQALGQGPEFLTYFQNEAQLDKSGLPSDRFFAERPEGSVSTLKIQRTQQEDSAVYLCASSPGLKNQPQHFGDGTRLSIL.

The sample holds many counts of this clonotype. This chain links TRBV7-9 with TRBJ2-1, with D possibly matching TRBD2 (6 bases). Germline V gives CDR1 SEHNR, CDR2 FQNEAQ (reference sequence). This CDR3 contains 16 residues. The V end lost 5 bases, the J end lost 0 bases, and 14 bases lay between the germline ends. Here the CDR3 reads CASSPPPGSSYNEQFF. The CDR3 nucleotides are TGTGCCAGCAGCCCCCCCCCCGGGAGCTCCTACAATGAGCAGTTCTTC.

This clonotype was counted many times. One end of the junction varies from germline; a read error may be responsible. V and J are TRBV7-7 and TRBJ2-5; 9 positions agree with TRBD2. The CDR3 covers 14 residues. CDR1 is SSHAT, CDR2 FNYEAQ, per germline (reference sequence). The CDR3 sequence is CASSLGGRGETQYF. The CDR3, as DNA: TGTGCTAGCAGCTTAGGCGGGAGGGGAGAGACCCAGTACTTC. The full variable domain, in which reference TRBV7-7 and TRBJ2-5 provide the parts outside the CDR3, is GAGVSQSPRYKVTKRGQDVTLRCDPISSHATLYWYQQALGQGPEFLTYFNYEAQPDKSGLPSDRFSAERPEGSISTLTIQRTEQRDSAMYRCASSLGGRGETQYFGPGTRLLVL.

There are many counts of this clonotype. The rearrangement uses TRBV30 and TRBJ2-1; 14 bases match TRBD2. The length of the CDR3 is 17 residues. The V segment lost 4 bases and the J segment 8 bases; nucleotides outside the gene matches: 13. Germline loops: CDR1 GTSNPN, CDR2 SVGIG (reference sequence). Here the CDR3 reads CAWTKPPGTSGSYEQFF. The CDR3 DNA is TGTGCCTGGACCAAACCCCCCGGGACTAGCGGGAGTTATGAGCAGTTCTTC. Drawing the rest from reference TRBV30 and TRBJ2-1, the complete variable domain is SQTIHQWPATLVQPVGSPLSLECTVEGTSNPNLYWYRQAAGRGLQLLFYSVGIGQISSEVPQNLSASRPQDRQFILSSKKLLLSDSGFYLCAWTKPPGTSGSYEQFFGPGTRLTVL.

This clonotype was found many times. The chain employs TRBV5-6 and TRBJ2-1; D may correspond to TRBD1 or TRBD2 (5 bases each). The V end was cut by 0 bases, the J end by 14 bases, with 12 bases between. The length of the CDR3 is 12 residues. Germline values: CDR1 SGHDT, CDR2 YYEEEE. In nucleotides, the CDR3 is TGTGCCAGCAGCTTGGGAGGGGATCAGGAGTTCTTC. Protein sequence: CASSLGGDQEFF.

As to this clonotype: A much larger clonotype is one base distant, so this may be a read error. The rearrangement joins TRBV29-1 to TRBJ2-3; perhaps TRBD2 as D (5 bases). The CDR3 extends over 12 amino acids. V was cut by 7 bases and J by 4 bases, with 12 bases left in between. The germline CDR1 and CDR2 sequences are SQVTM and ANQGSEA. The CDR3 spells CSGSGGSDTQYF. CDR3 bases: TGCAGCGGAAGCGGCGGCTCAGATACGCAGTATTTT.

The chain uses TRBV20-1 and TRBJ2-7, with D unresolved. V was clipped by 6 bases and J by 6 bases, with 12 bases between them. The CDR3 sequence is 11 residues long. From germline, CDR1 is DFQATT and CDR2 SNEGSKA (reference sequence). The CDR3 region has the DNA TGCAGTGCCCACAGACTGGGCGAGCAGTACTTC. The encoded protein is CSAHRLGEQYF.

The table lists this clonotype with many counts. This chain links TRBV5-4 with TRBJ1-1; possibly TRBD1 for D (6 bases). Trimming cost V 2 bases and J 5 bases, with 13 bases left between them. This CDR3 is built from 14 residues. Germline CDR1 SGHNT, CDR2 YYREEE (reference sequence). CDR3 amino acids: CASSLQGGGTEAFF. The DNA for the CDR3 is TGTGCCAGCAGCTTACAGGGCGGGGGAACTGAAGCTTTCTTT.

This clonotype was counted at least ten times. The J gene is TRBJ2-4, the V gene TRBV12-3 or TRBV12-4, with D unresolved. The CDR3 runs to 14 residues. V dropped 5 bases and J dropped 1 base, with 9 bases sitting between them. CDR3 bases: TGTGCCAGCAGTCAGGAGCTCGCCAAAAACATTCAGTACTTC. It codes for CASSQELAKNIQYF.